The source of this T cell receptor (beta chain) is a study of blood T cell repertoires in COVID-19 (TCRdb year 2020). Notes on the research overall: The collaborator samples originated in the United States, Italy and Spain and spanned the acute and convalescent phases of COVID-19. The material from the prospective study consisted of cDNA or gDNA derived from T cells, B-cell-depleted T cells, or PBMCs. Deeply sampled blood TCRbeta repertoires from subjects exposed to, actively infected with, or recovered from COVID-19 were included in the dataset. The sample metadata nearly always contained a de-identified subject ID, COVID-19 status, age in years and sex. Where HLA class I and class II types were available, the types were taken from metadata supplied by the sample provider, not from assay-based typing. The repertoires were made available in a free public database intended to serve as a resource for research on the immune response to SARS-CoV-2. Samples came from the ongoing ImmuneRACE study (first 160 participants) plus 1,254 subjects from 6 global collaborators.

In regard to this clone: Its target antigen remains unknown. Within one base of it there is no much larger clone, and no base qualities were kept.

The germline V gene (reference sequence) provides CDR1 SGHNT and CDR2 YYREEE. Including the terminal cysteine and phenylalanine, the CDR3 comprises 12 residues. CDR3 DNA only is kept here, 36 bases in frame from base 1. V is pared back by 4 bases and J by 0 bases, with 3 bases lying between the germline termini. The full study reports these points: The quantity of clinical and demographic metadata differed by source and by participant and was supplied without curation.

Each collaborating institution followed its own protocols to collect whole blood in K2EDTA tubes. For TCRbeta analysis, collaborator samples were shipped as frozen whole blood, as isolated PBMCs, or as DNA extracted from either sample type. TCRbeta CDR3 regions were amplified from genomic DNA using the immunoSEQ Assay, a bias-controlled multiplex PCR. The original methods were these. The number of nucleated cells in each sample was estimated by amplification of reference gene primers within the assay. To quantify the absolute abundance of each unique TCRbeta CDR3 rearrangement, sequence reads were collapsed and filtered. For each sample, productive Simpson clonality was calculated as the square root of Simpson's diversity index across productive rearrangements. Here the immuneACCESS table is served through TCRdb, limited to in-frame sequences with V and J called. Missing clones are a known gap in these copies; in checked studies unresolved V genes cover under half, and the rest lacks a known reason. D and trimming come from the DNA, and the V and J calls and clone size come from that table. The sample table holds under 30,000 clones, of which roughly 80% were seen once. The ten most abundant clones make up 7.5% to 10% of the sample.

The TCR was taken from a man older than 75 with active COVID-19. In this chain, TRBV5-4 is recombined with TRBJ2-3; the D gene is not confidently resolved. Input material: peripheral blood. The nucleotide sequence reads TGTGCCAGCAGCACAAGCACAGATACGCAGTATTTT. Its translation reads: CASSTSTDTQYF. When the CDR3 is completed using the reference TRBV5-4 and TRBJ2-3 genes on either side, the full variable domain is ETGVTQSPTHLIKTRGQQVTLRCSSQSGHNTVSWYQQALGQGPQFIFQYYREEENGRGNFPPRFSGLQFPNYSSELNVNALELDDSALYLCASSTSTDTQYFGPGTRLTVL.